What follows is one T cell receptor beta chain and its context. What it binds is not known. Clones were sequenced by immunoSEQ multiplex PCR, and TCRdb holds only the in-frame ones, with some missing. The table records 60,000 to 85,000 clones, around 85% of them present only once. The data derive from a study of T cells in localized non-small cell lung cancer. Study-wide findings and caveats: Uninvolved neighboring lung showed the greatest T cell clonality, exceeding tumor.

The input for sequencing was peripheral blood, taken before any cancer treatment. This TCR derives from a male donor older than 55 with stage III squamous cell lung carcinoma.

DNA of the CDR3: TGTGCCAGCAGCTTTGAGAGCTCTGGAAACACCATATATTTT. Translated, it gives CASSFESSGNTIYF. The chain recombines TRBV11-2 with TRBJ1-3, with D unclear. This CDR3 has 14 residues. Trimming removed 3 bases at V and 0 bases at J, with 6 bases between. Germline CDR1 reads SGHAT; CDR2 reads FQNNGV.